The 17 T cell receptor beta chains below were found in one sample sequenced in a study of immune evolution from preneoplasia to lung adenocarcinoma. Method: immunoSEQ multiplex PCR; TCRdb's copy keeps in-frame clones and lacks some. The table includes tens of thousands of clones, approximately 79% detected once. Sequencing input: FFPE invasive lung adenocarcinoma tissue. All receptors derive from a person in their sixties with lung adenocarcinoma.

The chain combines TRBV18 with TRBJ2-7; possible D gene TRBD1, 6 bases. The V gene lost 3 bases and the J gene lost 4 bases, with 13 bases spanning the gap. Germline V gene sequence: CDR1 KGHSH, CDR2 LQKENI. The CDR3 contains 14 residues. In nucleotides, the CDR3 is TGTGCCAGCTCACCTGGGGGCCGGTGGTACGAGCAGTACTTC. It is translated as CASSPGGRWYEQYF.

CDR3 in amino acids: CASSLVTGNTIYF. CDR3 DNA: TGTGCCAGCAGCCTCGTGACTGGAAACACCATATATTTT. The chain is built from TRBV7-9 and TRBJ1-3; D is undetermined. CDR3 size: 13 residues. CDR1 is SEHNR, CDR2 FQNEAQ, per germline (reference sequence). The ends were cut back, 5 bases at V and 2 bases at J, with 7 bases in the middle.

The chain links TRBV5-4 to TRBJ2-5, with 10 bases that match TRBD2. CDR1 and CDR2 from the germline V gene are SGHNT and YYREEE (reference sequence). The length of the CDR3 is 16 residues. The ends lost 4 bases at V and 5 bases at J; junction bases unmatched: 11. The CDR3 loop reads CASSPLSGRASETQYF. The CDR3 DNA reads as TGTGCCAGCAGCCCTCTGAGCGGGAGGGCCTCCGAGACCCAGTACTTC. The complete variable domain, with remaining parts taken from reference TRBV5-4 and TRBJ2-5, reads ETGVTQSPTHLIKTRGQQVTLRCSSQSGHNTVSWYQQALGQGPQFIFQYYREEENGRGNFPPRFSGLQFPNYSSELNVNALELDDSALYLCASSPLSGRASETQYFGPGTRLLVL.

This chain connects TRBV6-1 to TRBJ1-1; D is undetermined. V lost 6 bases to trimming and J lost 4 bases, with 15 bases between them. Germline V gene data show CDR1 as MNHNS and CDR2 as SASEGT. The CDR3 runs to 14 residues. The chain's CDR3 is CASSQTGAATEAFF. The CDR3 DNA reads as TGTGCCAGCAGCCAAACGGGAGCGGCCACTGAAGCTTTCTTT.

The rearrangement uses TRBV11-3 and TRBJ2-7; D not resolved. The CDR3 covers 14 residues. The germline V and J ends were trimmed by 6 bases and 0 bases, with 12 bases remaining between them. CDR1 is SGHNT and CDR2 is YENEEA in the germline V gene. CDR3 amino acids: CASSSQDLSYEQYF. The CDR3 nucleotides read TGTGCCAGCAGTTCACAAGACCTCTCCTACGAGCAGTACTTC.

The chain couples TRBV18 to TRBJ2-2; D unresolved. The CDR3 has 12 residues. The germline V gene encodes CDR1 KGHSH and CDR2 LQKENI. The ends were cut back, 4 bases at V and 5 bases at J, with 5 bases in the middle. CDR3 nucleotide sequence: TGTGCCAGCTCACTTGGGACCGGGGAGCTGTTTTTT. This gives the protein CASSLGTGELFF.

The genes are TRBV19 and TRBJ1-5, with D hard to call. The germline gives CDR1 LNHDA, CDR2 SQIVND (reference sequence). The V end was cut by 6 bases, the J end by 5 bases, with 20 bases between. The CDR3 is made up of 16 amino acids. The CDR3 DNA sequence: TGTGCCAGTAGGAGCCCGGGCGGTGGAGCGGATCAGCCCCAGCATTTT. Amino acids: CASRSPGGGADQPQHF.

The chain carries TRBV27 and TRBJ2-5; 10 bases align to TRBD1. This CDR3 comprises 16 residues. Germline loops: CDR1 MNHEY, CDR2 SMNVEV (reference sequence). Losses at the gene ends were 4 bases for V and 1 base for J; bases not matched to a gene: 6. The CDR3 protein is CASSSAGTGAQETQYF. CDR3 sequence (DNA): TGTGCCAGCAGTTCAGCCGGGACAGGGGCCCAAGAGACCCAGTACTTC.

V gene TRBV21-1 combines with J gene TRBJ2-3; TRBD2 is the table's D call, not checked against the DNA. TRBV21-1 corresponds to a pseudogene. The CDR3 extends over 15 amino acids. For the CDR3, the DNA is TGTGCCAGCAGCCAAGAGGACTCTCCGGGGGGTACGCAGTATTTT. Its protein product is CASSQEDSPGGTQYF.

The genes are TRBV11-2 and TRBJ1-1, with no clear D. Germline V CDR1 and CDR2: SGHAT, FQNNGV. The CDR3 is 12 amino acids. Trimming stripped 5 bases from V and 4 bases from J, with 8 bases between. DNA of the CDR3: TGTGCCAGCAGCCCGAGAGGCACTGAAGCTTTCTTT. This gives the protein CASSPRGTEAFF.

The chain uses TRBV7-9 and TRBJ2-5; tentatively, D is TRBD1 (6 bases). Germline V gene sequence: CDR1 SEHNR, CDR2 FQNEAQ (reference sequence). Between the trimmed V and J ends, which lost 5 bases and 5 bases, there was a span of 18 bases. The CDR3 sequence is 15 residues long. CDR3 in amino acids: CASSQLGGPRETQYF. Here the CDR3 DNA reads TGTGCCAGCAGCCAACTTGGGGGCCCACGGGAGACCCAGTACTTC.

The chain employs TRBV5-1 and TRBJ1-2; TRBD1 agrees at 9 bases. CDR1 and CDR2 from the germline V gene are SGHRS and YFSETQ. The CDR3 contains 14 residues. Trimming removed 2 bases from V and 8 bases from J; junction bases left unmatched: 7. The CDR3 sequence: CASSFSGTGRGYTF. In DNA form, the CDR3 reads TGCGCCAGCAGCTTCTCCGGGACAGGGCGAGGCTACACCTTC.

The V call is TRBV10-1, the J call TRBJ2-2; 14 bases fit TRBD2. Germline CDR1 WNHNN, CDR2 SYGVQD (reference sequence). The CDR3 length is 16 residues. Trimming at V came to 6 bases and at J to 4 bases, leaving 4 bases not matched to a gene. CDR3 coding DNA: TGCGCCAGCAGAAAAGGACTAGCGGGAGGCACCGGGGAGCTGTTTTTT. It is translated as CASRKGLAGGTGELFF.

V is TRBV15 and J is TRBJ2-1, with 9 bases fitting TRBD2. CDR1 and CDR2 (germline): LNHNV, YYDKDF (reference sequence). This CDR3 is 17 amino acids long. V dropped 0 bases and J dropped 8; count of bases not matched to a gene: 11. CDR3 in amino acids: CATSRDPGLAILDEQFF. CDR3 in DNA: TGTGCCACCAGCAGAGATCCGGGACTAGCCATCTTGGATGAGCAGTTCTTC.

This chain joins TRBV7-2 and TRBJ2-7, with D perhaps TRBD1 or TRBD2 (5 bases each). Germline V lookup: CDR1 SGHTA, CDR2 FQGNSA. V shed 1 base and J shed 4 bases, with 14 bases lying between them. The CDR3 is 15 amino acids. CDR3 region: CASSLGIGTAYEQYF. The CDR3 DNA reads as TGTGCCAGCAGCTTAGGAATAGGGACGGCATACGAGCAGTACTTC.

The rearrangement uses TRBV7-9 and TRBJ1-2; 9 bases are a match to TRBD1. V was pared by 5 bases and J by 7 bases, with 14 bases of the junction left unmatched. This CDR3 region has 16 residues. CDR1 SEHNR and CDR2 FQNEAQ come from the germline V gene (reference sequence). The CDR3 is CASSPNPGTGIGGYTF. The CDR3 nucleotides are TGTGCCAGCAGCCCCAACCCCGGGACAGGGATCGGTGGCTACACCTTC.

The chain employs TRBV30 and TRBJ2-3; D possibly matches TRBD1 or TRBD2 (5 bases each). This CDR3 spans 16 amino acids. V was shortened by 3 bases and J by 2 bases, with 18 bases between the two germline ends. Germline loops: CDR1 GTSNPN, CDR2 SVGIG (reference sequence). CDR3 in DNA: TGTGCCTGGAGCCTCCCGGGGACCACTTCCACAGATACGCAGTATTTT. Translating gives CAWSLPGTTSTDTQYF.